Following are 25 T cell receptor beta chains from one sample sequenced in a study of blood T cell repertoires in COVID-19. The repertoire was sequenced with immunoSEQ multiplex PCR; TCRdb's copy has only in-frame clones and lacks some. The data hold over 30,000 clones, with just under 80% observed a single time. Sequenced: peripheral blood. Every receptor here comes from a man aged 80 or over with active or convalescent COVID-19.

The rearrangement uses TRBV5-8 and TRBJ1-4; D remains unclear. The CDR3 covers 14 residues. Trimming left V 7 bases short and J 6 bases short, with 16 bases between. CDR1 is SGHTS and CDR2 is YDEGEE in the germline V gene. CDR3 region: CASSSRSRDEKLFF. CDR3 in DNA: TGTGCCAGCTCCTCCCGATCTCGGGATGAAAAACTGTTTTTT.

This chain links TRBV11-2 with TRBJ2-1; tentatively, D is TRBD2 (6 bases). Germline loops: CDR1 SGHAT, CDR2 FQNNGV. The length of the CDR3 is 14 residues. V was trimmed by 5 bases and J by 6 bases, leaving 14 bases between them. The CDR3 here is CASSLGGLANEQFF. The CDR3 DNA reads TGTGCCAGCAGCCTGGGGGGACTCGCCAATGAGCAGTTCTTC.

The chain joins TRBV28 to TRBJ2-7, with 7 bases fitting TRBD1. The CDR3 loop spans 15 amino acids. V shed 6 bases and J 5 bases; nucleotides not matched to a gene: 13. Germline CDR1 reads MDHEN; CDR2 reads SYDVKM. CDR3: CASSRRQGRSDEQYF. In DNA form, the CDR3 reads TGTGCCAGCAGCCGTCGACAGGGTCGATCCGACGAGCAGTACTTC.

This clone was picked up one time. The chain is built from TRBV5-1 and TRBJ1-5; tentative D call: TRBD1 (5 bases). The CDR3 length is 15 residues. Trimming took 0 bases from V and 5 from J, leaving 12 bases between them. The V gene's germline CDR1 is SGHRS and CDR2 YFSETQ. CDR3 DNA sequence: TGCGCCAGCAGCTTGGATGGGGGAGGTGATCAGCCCCAGCATTTT. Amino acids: CASSLDGGGDQPQHF.

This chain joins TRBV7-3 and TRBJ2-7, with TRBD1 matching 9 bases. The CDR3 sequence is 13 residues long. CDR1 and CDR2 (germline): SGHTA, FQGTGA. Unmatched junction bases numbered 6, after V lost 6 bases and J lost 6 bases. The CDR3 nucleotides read TGTGCCAGCAGTGGGGACAGGGAAGGCGAGCAGTACTTC. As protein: CASSGDREGEQYF.

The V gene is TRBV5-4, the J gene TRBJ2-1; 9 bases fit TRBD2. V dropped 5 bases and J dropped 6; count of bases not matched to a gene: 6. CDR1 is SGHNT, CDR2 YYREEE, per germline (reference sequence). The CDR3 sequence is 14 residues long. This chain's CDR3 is CASSWRGGINEQFF. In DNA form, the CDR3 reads TGTGCCAGCAGTTGGCGGGGGGGCATCAATGAGCAGTTCTTC.

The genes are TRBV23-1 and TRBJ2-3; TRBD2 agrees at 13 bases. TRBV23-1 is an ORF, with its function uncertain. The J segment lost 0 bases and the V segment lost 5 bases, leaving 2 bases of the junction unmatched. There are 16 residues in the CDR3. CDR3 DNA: TGCGCCAGCAGTTTGACTAGCGGGGGGAGCACAGATACGCAGTATTTT. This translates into CASSLTSGGSTDTQYF.

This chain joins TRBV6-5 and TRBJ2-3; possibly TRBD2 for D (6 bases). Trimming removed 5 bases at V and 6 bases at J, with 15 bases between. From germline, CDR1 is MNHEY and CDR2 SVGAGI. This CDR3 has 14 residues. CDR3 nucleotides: TGTGCCAGCAGTCCTGGGGGGAAAGTGGATACGCAGTATTTT. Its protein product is CASSPGGKVDTQYF.

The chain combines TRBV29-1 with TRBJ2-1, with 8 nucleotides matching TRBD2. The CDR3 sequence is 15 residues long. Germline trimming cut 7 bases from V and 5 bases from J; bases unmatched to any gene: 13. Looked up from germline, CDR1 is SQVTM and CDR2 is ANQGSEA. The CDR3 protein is CSAPGGPAHDNEQFF. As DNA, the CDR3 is TGCAGCGCCCCGGGGGGGCCAGCCCACGACAATGAGCAGTTCTTC.

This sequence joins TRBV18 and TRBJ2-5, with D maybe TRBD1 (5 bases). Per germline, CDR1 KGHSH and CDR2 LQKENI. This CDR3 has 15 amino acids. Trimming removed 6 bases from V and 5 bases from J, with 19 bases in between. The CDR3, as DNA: TGTGCCAGCTCCCGCCTCGACGGCTCAGGGGAGACCCAGTACTTC. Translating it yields CASSRLDGSGETQYF.

DNA of the CDR3: TGTGCCAGCAGCGTAGGATATGGACAGGGTTTGGACTATGGCTACACCTTC. This gives the protein CASSVGYGQGLDYGYTF. The chain uses TRBV9 and TRBJ1-2, with TRBD1 matching over 8 bases. Per the germline V gene, CDR1 is SGDLS and CDR2 is YYNGEE. Germline trimming cut 0 bases from V and 3 bases from J; bases unmatched to any gene: 10. CDR3 size: 17 residues.

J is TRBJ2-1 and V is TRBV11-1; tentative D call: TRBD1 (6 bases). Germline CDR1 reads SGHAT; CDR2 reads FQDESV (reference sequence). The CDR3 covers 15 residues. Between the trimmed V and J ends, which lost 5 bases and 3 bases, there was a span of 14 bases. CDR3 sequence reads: CASSPFRTVYNEQFF. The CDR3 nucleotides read TGTGCCAGCAGCCCCTTCCGGACAGTCTACAATGAGCAGTTCTTC.

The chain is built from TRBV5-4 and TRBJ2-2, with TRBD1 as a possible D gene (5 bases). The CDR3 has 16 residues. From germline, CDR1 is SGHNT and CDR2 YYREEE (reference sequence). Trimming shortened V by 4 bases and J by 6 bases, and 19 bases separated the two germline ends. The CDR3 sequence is CASSAPWQGEAGELFF. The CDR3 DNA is TGTGCCAGCAGCGCTCCATGGCAGGGTGAGGCCGGGGAGCTGTTTTTT.

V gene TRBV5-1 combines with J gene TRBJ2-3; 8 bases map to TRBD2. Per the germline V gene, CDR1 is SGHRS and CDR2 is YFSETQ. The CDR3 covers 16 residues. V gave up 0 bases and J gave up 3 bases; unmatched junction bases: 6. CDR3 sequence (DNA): TGCGCCAGCAGCTTGGAGGGAGCGGGAGTAACAGATACGCAGTATTTT. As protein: CASSLEGAGVTDTQYF.

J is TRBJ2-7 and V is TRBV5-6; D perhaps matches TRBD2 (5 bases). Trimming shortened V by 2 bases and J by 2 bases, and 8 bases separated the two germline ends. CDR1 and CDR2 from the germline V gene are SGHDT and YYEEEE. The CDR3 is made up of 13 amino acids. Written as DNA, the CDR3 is TGTGCCAGCAGCTTTAAGGGAGCCTACGAGCAGTACTTC. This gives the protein CASSFKGAYEQYF.

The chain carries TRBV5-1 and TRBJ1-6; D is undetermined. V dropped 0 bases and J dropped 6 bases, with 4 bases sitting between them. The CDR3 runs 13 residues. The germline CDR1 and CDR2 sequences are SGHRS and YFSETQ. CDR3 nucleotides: TGCGCCAGCAGCTTGGACACTAATTCACCCCTCCACTTT. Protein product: CASSLDTNSPLHF.

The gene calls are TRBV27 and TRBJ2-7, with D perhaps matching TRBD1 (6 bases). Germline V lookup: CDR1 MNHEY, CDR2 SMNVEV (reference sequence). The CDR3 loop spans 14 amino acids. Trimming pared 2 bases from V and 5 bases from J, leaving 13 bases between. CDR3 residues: CASSLLGTTNEQYF. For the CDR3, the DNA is TGTGCCAGCAGTTTACTGGGGACAACCAACGAGCAGTACTTC.

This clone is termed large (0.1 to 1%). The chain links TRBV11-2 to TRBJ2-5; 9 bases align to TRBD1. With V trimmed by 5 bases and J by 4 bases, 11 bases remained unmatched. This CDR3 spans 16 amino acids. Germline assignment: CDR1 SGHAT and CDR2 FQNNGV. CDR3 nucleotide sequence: TGTGCCAGCAGCCCGCGGACAGGGGACCGCGGAGAGACCCAGTACTTC. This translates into CASSPRTGDRGETQYF.

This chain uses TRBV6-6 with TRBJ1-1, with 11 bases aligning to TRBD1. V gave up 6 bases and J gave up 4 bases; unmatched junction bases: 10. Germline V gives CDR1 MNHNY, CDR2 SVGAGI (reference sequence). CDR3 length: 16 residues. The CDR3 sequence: CASRRGSGTGGTEAFF. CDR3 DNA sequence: TGTGCCAGCAGGCGAGGGTCCGGGACAGGGGGCACTGAAGCTTTCTTT.

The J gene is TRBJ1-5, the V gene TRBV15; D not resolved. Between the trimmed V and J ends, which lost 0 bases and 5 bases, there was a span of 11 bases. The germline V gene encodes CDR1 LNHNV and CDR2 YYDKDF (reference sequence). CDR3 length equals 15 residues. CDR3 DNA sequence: TGTGCCACCAGCAGAGATTCGCGACATGATCAGCCCCAGCATTTT. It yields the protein CATSRDSRHDQPQHF.

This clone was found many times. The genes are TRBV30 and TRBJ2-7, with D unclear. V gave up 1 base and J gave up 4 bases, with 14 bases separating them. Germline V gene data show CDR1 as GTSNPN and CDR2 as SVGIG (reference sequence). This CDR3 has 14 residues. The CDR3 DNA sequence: TGTGCCTGGAGTGGGCCGGGTCACGAATACGAGCAGTACTTC. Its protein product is CAWSGPGHEYEQYF.

The CDR3 sequence is CSVEGKGQSSRETQYF. In nucleotides, the CDR3 is TGCAGCGTTGAAGGTAAGGGACAGTCTTCCAGAGAGACCCAGTACTTC. The V and J genes are TRBV29-1 and TRBJ2-5, with TRBD1 matching over 7 bases. The CDR3 consists of 16 residues. The V and J ends lost 1 base and 4 bases, in that order; junction bases with no gene match: 12. Germline V gene data show CDR1 as SQVTM and CDR2 as ANQGSEA.

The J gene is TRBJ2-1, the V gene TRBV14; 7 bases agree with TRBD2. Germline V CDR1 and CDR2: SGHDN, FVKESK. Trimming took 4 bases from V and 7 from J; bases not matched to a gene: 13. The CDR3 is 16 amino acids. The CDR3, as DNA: TGTGCCAGCAGCCGCCCCAAGCGGGGAGACCCGAATGAGCAGTTCTTC. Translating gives CASSRPKRGDPNEQFF.

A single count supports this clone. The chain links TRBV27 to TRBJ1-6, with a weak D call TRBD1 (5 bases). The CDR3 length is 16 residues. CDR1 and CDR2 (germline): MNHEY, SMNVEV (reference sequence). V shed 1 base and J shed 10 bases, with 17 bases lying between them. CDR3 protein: CASSLLMGGSGSPLHF. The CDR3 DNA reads TGTGCCAGCAGTTTATTGATGGGGGGGTCGGGGTCACCCCTCCACTTT.

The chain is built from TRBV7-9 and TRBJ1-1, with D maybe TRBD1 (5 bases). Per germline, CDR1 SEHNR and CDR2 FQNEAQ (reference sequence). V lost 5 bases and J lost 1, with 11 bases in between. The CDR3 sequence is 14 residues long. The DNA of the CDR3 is TGTGCCAGCAGCCCCTCCGGGGGGAACACTGAAGCTTTCTTT. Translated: CASSPSGGNTEAFF. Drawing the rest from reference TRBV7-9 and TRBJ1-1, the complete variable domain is DTGVSQNPRHKITKRGQNVTFRCDPISEHNRLYWYRQTLGQGPEFLTYFQNEAQLEKSRLLSDRFSAERPKGSFSTLEIQRTEQGDSAMYLCASSPSGGNTEAFFGQGTRLTVV.